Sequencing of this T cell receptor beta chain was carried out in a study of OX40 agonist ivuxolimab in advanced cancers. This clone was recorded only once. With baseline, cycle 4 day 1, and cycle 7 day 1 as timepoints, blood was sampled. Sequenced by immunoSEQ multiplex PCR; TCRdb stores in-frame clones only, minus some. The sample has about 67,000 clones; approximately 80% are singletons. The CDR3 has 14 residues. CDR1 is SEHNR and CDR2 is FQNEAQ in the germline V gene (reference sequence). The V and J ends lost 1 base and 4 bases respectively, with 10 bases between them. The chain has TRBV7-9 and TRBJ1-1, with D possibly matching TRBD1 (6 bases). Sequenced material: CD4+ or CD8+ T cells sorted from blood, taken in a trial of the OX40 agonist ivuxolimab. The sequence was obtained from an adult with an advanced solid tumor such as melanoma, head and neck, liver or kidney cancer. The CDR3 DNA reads TGTGCCAGCAGCTTAGTCCAGGGGTTCACTGAAGCTTTCTTT. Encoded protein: CASSLVQGFTEAFF.